These 8 T cell receptor beta chains came from one sample sequenced in a study of Ad26.COV2.S vaccination and SARS-CoV-2 variants. The treatment: some 19 received Ad26.COV2.S at low or high dose, single or two shots; 5 received placebo; per-sample allocation not given. Sample collection was performed on day 63 after the first vaccine or placebo injection. Assay used: immunoSEQ multiplex PCR; TCRdb lists only in-frame clones, some missing. This sample has roughly 250,000 clones; 87% occur once, and the top ten carry about 2.7%. Sequences were derived from peripheral blood, sampled in a trial of Ad26.COV2.S vaccine versus placebo. The receptors derive from a person between 18 and 65 years old who received the Ad26.COV2.S COVID-19 vaccine or a placebo.

This chain links TRBV4-1 with TRBJ1-5; D unclear. CDR1 and CDR2 (germline): MGHRA, YSYEKL. Deletions cut 0 bases from V and 7 bases from J, with 16 bases between. The CDR3 covers 16 residues. The CDR3 nucleotides are TGCGCCAGCAGCCAAGATCTGACGTATGAAAACCAGCCCCAGCATTTT. This translates into CASSQDLTYENQPQHF.

This clone was counted a few times. CDR3 region: CASSRLAGKTNTGELFF. CDR3 in DNA: TGTGCCAGCAGTCGACTAGCGGGGAAGACGAACACCGGGGAGCTGTTTTTT. This chain links TRBV7-9 with TRBJ2-2; 11 positions match TRBD2. V trimming: 6 bases; J trimming: 0 bases; junction bases outside the gene matches: 6. Germline CDR1 reads SEHNR; CDR2 reads FQNEAQ (reference sequence). This CDR3 spans 17 amino acids.

This chain links TRBV18 with TRBJ2-1, with D possibly called TRBD1 or TRBD2 (5 bases each). Germline loops: CDR1 KGHSH, CDR2 LQKENI. The length of the CDR3 is 15 residues. Trimming pared 3 bases from V and 4 bases from J, leaving 13 bases between. Here the CDR3 DNA reads TGTGCCAGCTCACCTACGGGGCTAGTTTACAATGAGCAGTTCTTC. Amino acid sequence: CASSPTGLVYNEQFF.

The chain is built from TRBV18 and TRBJ1-1; maybe TRBD1 (5 bases). Between the trimmed V and J ends, which lost 4 bases and 1 base, there was a span of 10 bases. The length of the CDR3 is 14 residues. Per the germline V gene, CDR1 is KGHSH and CDR2 is LQKENI. The CDR3 DNA reads TGTGCCAGCTCACGGGGGGTTTCGAACACTGAAGCTTTCTTT. It encodes CASSRGVSNTEAFF.

This chain connects TRBV19 to TRBJ1-2; tentatively, D is TRBD1 (5 bases). The CDR3 runs to 15 residues. V shed 2 bases and J shed 4 bases, with 14 bases lying between them. CDR1 and CDR2 (germline): LNHDA, SQIVND (reference sequence). DNA for the CDR3: TGTGCCAGTAGTATAAAGGGCGCAGGGAGCTATGGCTACACCTTC. This translates into CASSIKGAGSYGYTF.

The gene calls are TRBV6-4 and TRBJ1-5; D may be TRBD1 (5 bases). Per germline, CDR1 MRHNA and CDR2 SNTAGT. CDR3 length: 10 residues. Deletions cut 8 bases from V and 9 bases from J, with 8 bases between. CDR3 nucleotide sequence: TGTGCCAGCGTGAGGGGGCCCCAGCATTTT. Protein sequence: CASVRGPQHF.

This chain links TRBV4-1 with TRBJ2-5, with 7 bases that match TRBD1. V was pared by 1 base and J by 4 bases, with 3 bases of the junction left unmatched. Looked up from germline, CDR1 is MGHRA and CDR2 is YSYEKL. This CDR3 has 14 residues. The CDR3 DNA follows: TGCGCCAGCAGCCAAGGTGCAGGGGGAGAGACCCAGTACTTC. Protein: CASSQGAGGETQYF.

The chain is built from TRBV6-5 and TRBJ2-4, with TRBD1 matching over 8 bases. V lost 5 bases, J lost 7 bases, and 10 bases stayed unmatched. In germline, CDR1 is MNHEY, CDR2 SVGAGI. CDR3 length: 15 residues. The CDR3 sequence is CASSQQGEGLNIQYF. The DNA for the CDR3 is TGTGCCAGCAGTCAACAGGGGGAAGGGTTGAACATTCAGTACTTC.